The T cell receptor beta chain described here comes from a study of blood T cell repertoires in COVID-19. CDR3 length equals 16 residues. Per the germline V gene, CDR1 is SGDLS and CDR2 is YYNGEE. The trim removed 0 bases at V and 4 bases at J, leaving 7 bases unmatched. Profiling relied on immunoSEQ multiplex PCR, and the TCRdb table lists in-frame clones only, not all of them. The sample contains 400,000 to 450,000 clones, around 88% of which appear only once. Sequencing was carried out using peripheral blood. The chain links TRBV9 to TRBJ2-5, with 9 bases identical to TRBD2. The receptor was isolated from a woman between 45 and 65 years old with COVID-19, enrolled during active disease. In DNA, the CDR3 is TGTGCCAGCAGCGTAGGTGGCGGGGGGGCCGGAGAGACCCAGTACTTC. It yields the protein CASSVGGGGAGETQYF.